A selection of T cell receptor beta chains follows, all from one sample in a study of blood T cells in healthy people across ages. One entry per CDR3 protein results from TCRdb running MiXCR on the 5' RACE reads. This sample has approximately 780,000 distinct CDR3 sequences, with roughly 24% found just once. These data also featured in a second study, about T cells of mothers and their children.

The sequencing input was blood. The origin of the receptors is a boy younger than 18 in good health. CDR3s include the opening cysteine and the closing phenylalanine or tryptophan. The D gene is left open where the match is weak. A clone size is listed for some rows: how often the clone was seen (once, few, many), or a class if it is expanded.

j_call	v_call	clone_size	d_call	cdr3_aa	cdr3_nt
TRBJ1-6	TRBV27	NA	NA	CASTMTGRNSPLHF	TGTGCCAGCACTATGACAGGAAGAAATTCACCCCTCCACTTT
TRBJ2-7	TRBV27	many	TRBD1	CASSLTGGAYEQYF	TGTGCCAGCTCCCTTACAGGGGGAGCCTACGAGCAGTACTTC
TRBJ2-7	TRBV12-3/TRBV12-4	many	TRBD1	CASSPGQGLDEQYF	TGTGCCAGCAGTCCGGGACAGGGTCTCGACGAGCAGTACTTC
TRBJ1-4	TRBV28	few	NA	CASSGRVNEKLFF	TGTGCCAGCAGTGGCAGGGTGAATGAAAAACTGTTTTTT
TRBJ1-1	TRBV7-3	NA	TRBD1	CASSLRTGANTEAFF	TGTGCCAGCAGCTTACGGACAGGAGCCAACACTGAAGCTTTCTTT
TRBJ2-3	TRBV9	NA	NA	CASSPVDIHTQYF	TGTGCCAGCAGCCCAGTCGACATTCATACGCAGTATTTT
TRBJ2-5	TRBV6-2/TRBV6-3	few	NA	CASSRQRRETQYF	TGTGCCAGCAGCCGCCAGAGGAGAGAGACCCAGTACTTC
TRBJ2-5	TRBV20-1	once	TRBD2	CSARDQGLAEETQYF	TGCAGTGCTAGAGATCAAGGGCTAGCGGAAGAGACCCAGTACTTC
TRBJ2-1	TRBV12-3/TRBV12-4	many	NA	CASSTEAEQFF	TGTGCCAGCAGCACTGAGGCTGAGCAGTTCTTC
TRBJ1-5	TRBV5-1	few	TRBD1	CASSRGLDQPQHF	TGCGCCAGCAGCAGGGGGCTCGATCAGCCCCAGCATTTT
TRBJ1-1	TRBV25-1	NA	NA	CASSEWAGRTEAFF	TGTGCCAGCAGTGAATGGGCAGGGAGAACTGAAGCTTTCTTT
TRBJ1-5	TRBV5-5	few	TRBD1	CASSLGPGQLPSNQPQHF	TGTGCCAGCAGCTTGGGACCGGGACAGCTCCCTAGCAATCAGCCCCAGCATTTT
TRBJ2-1	TRBV18	few	TRBD1	CASSPGDRFSEQFF	TGTGCCAGCTCACCCGGGGACAGATTCAGTGAGCAGTTCTTC
TRBJ2-3	TRBV29-1	few	NA	CTTFGGSTDTQYF	TGCACCACATTCGGGGGTTCCACAGATACGCAGTATTTT
TRBJ2-2	TRBV3-1	NA	NA	CASSQDLTGELFF	TGTGCCAGCAGCCAAGACTTAACCGGGGAGCTGTTTTTT
TRBJ2-5	TRBV9	NA	TRBD2	CASSPSIAGGPGLRETQYF	TGTGCCAGCAGCCCCTCAATAGCGGGGGGGCCGGGACTACGGGAGACCCAGTACTTC
TRBJ1-4	TRBV19	NA	NA	CASTPRRGGNEKLFF	TGTGCCAGTACCCCCCGACGAGGGGGGAATGAAAAACTGTTTTTT
TRBJ1-4	TRBV27	NA	NA	CASSFQGEEKLFF	TGTGCCAGCAGTTTCCAGGGTGAAGAAAAACTGTTTTTT
TRBJ1-4	TRBV6-6	NA	NA	CASSYRENEKLFF	TGTGCCAGCAGTTACAGGGAGAATGAAAAACTGTTTTTT
TRBJ1-2	TRBV30	few	NA	CAWSVGRNYPRKGSRNGYTF	TGTGCCTGGAGTGTGGGCAGGAATTATCCTAGGAAAGGGTCCCGAAATGGCTACACCTTC
TRBJ1-1	TRBV5-1	few	NA	CASSLAQGNGANDGEAFF	TGCGCCAGCAGCTTGGCACAGGGAAATGGTGCAAATGATGGTGAAGCTTTCTTT
TRBJ1-1	TRBV6-1	NA	NA	CASSEVPNTEAFF	TGTGCCAGCAGTGAAGTTCCGAACACTGAAGCTTTCTTT
TRBJ1-2	TRBV12-3/TRBV12-4	many	NA	CASSLGQSYGYTF	TGTGCCAGCAGCTTAGGCCAGTCATATGGCTACACCTTC
TRBJ2-2	TRBV30	few	NA	CAWVRGGELFF	TGTGCCTGGGTTAGAGGCGGGGAGCTGTTTTTT
TRBJ2-5	TRBV20-1	few	TRBD2	CSASPTSGGWETQYF	TGCAGTGCTAGCCCTACTAGCGGGGGTTGGGAGACCCAGTACTTC
TRBJ1-5	TRBV2	few	NA	CASSVGGEENQPQHF	TGTGCCAGCAGTGTCGGGGGGGAGGAAAATCAGCCCCAGCATTTT
TRBJ2-7	TRBV15	few	TRBD2	CATSRDSRRGAGEQYF	TGTGCCACCAGCAGAGATTCGAGGCGGGGGGCCGGGGAGCAGTACTTC
TRBJ2-7	TRBV9	NA	NA	CASSGGGSNYEQYF	TGTGCCAGCAGCGGTGGGGGCAGCAACTACGAGCAGTACTTC
TRBJ1-2	TRBV27	NA	NA	CASSLSPGGDYGYTF	TGTGCCAGCAGTTTATCACCGGGGGGAGACTATGGCTACACCTTC
TRBJ1-1	TRBV11-1	many	NA	CASSLASTGTEAFF	TGTGCCAGCAGCTTAGCCTCCACGGGCACTGAAGCTTTCTTT
TRBJ1-2	TRBV7-2	NA	NA	CASSSDKSYGYTF	TGTGCCAGCAGCTCTGACAAAAGCTATGGCTACACCTTC
TRBJ2-5	TRBV5-1	few	TRBD1	CASSVDRVETQYF	TGCGCCAGCAGCGTCGACAGGGTGGAGACCCAGTACTTC
TRBJ1-1	TRBV20-1	NA	NA	CSARDPQYTEAFF	TGCAGTGCTAGAGATCCTCAGTACACTGAAGCTTTCTTT
TRBJ1-4	TRBV10-3	few	TRBD1	CAIGGGDSNEKLFF	TGTGCCATCGGAGGAGGGGACAGTAATGAAAAACTGTTTTTT
TRBJ1-2	TRBV7-2	NA	NA	CASSLRDPVYGYTF	TGTGCCAGCAGCTTAAGGGACCCCGTCTATGGCTACACCTTC
TRBJ2-1	TRBV20-1	few	TRBD2	CSARVRGLAGGIRYNEQFF	TGCAGTGCTAGAGTGAGGGGACTAGCGGGGGGGATAAGGTACAATGAGCAGTTCTTC
TRBJ2-7	TRBV28	few	TRBD1	CASSPQGVGEQYF	TGTGCCAGCAGCCCACAGGGGGTGGGGGAGCAGTACTTC
TRBJ1-4	TRBV7-9	NA	NA	CASSVSGTGLFF	TGTGCCAGCAGCGTTTCAGGGACCGGACTGTTTTTT
TRBJ2-7	TRBV19	many	NA	CASSITSVYEQYF	TGTGCCAGTAGTATAACATCGGTATACGAGCAGTACTTC